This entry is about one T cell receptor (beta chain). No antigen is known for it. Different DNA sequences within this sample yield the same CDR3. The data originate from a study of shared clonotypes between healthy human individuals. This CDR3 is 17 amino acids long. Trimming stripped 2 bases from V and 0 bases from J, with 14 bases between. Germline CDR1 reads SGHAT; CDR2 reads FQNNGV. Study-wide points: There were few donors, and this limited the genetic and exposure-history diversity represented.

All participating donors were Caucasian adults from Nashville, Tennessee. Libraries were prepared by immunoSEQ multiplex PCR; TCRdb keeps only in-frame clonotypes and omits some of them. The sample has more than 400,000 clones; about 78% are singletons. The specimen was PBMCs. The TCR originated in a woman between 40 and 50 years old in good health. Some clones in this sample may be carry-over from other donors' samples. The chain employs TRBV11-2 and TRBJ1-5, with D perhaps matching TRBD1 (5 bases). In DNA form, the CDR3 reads TGTGCCAGCAGCTTATCCAGGGCGGTCTATAGCAATCAGCCCCAGCATTTT. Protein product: CASSLSRAVYSNQPQHF.